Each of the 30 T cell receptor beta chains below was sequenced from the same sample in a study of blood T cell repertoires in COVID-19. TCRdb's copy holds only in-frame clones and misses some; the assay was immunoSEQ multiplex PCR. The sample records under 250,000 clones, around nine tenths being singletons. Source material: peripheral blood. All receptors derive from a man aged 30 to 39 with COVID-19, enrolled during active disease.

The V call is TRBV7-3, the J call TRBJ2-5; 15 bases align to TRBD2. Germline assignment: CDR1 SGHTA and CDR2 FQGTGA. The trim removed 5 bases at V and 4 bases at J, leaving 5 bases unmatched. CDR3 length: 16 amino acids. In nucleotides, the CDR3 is TGTGCCAGCAGCCCGTCGGGACTAGCGGGGGGAGAGACCCAGTACTTC. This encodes CASSPSGLAGGETQYF.

The CDR3 region has the DNA TGTGCCAGCAGCTTAACCGGGGAGGGCTCTGAAGCTTTCTTT. Translation: CASSLTGEGSEAFF. This chain links TRBV7-3 with TRBJ1-1; D not resolved. Trimming removed 0 bases from V and 6 bases from J, with 11 bases in between. The CDR3 consists of 14 residues. Germline CDR1 is SGHTA and CDR2 is FQGTGA. Full variable domain (rest looked up from reference TRBV7-3 and TRBJ1-1): GAGVSQTPSNKVTEKGKYVELRCDPISGHTALYWYRQSLGQGPEFLIYFQGTGAADDSGLPNDRFFAVRPEGSVSTLKIQRTERGDSAVYLCASSLTGEGSEAFFGQGTRLTVV.

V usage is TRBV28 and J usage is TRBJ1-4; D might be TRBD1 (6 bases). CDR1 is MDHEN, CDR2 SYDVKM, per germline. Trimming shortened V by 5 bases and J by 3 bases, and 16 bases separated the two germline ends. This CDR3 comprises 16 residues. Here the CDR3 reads CASSAPQGAPNEKLFF. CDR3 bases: TGTGCCAGCAGTGCTCCACAGGGAGCCCCTAATGAAAAACTGTTTTTT.

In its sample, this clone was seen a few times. As DNA, the CDR3 is TGCACCAGCAGCCAAGAGGGGGCACATGTCGGCTACACCTTC. Amino acids: CTSSQEGAHVGYTF. The chain combines TRBV1 with TRBJ1-2; the table's TRBD1 call for D was not verified on the DNA. TRBV1 represents a pseudogene. The length of the CDR3 is 14 residues.

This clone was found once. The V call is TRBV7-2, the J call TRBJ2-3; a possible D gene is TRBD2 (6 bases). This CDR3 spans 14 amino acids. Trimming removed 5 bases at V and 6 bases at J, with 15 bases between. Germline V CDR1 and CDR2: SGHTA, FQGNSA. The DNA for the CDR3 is TGTGCCAGCAGCGTCCCGGGGGTTGGGGATACGCAGTATTTT. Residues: CASSVPGVGDTQYF.

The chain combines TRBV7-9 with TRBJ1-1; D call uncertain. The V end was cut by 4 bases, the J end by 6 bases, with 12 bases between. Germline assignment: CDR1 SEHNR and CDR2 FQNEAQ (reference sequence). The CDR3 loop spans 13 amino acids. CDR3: CASSSWPGAEAFF. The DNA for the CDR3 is TGTGCCAGCAGCTCCTGGCCTGGTGCTGAAGCTTTCTTT.

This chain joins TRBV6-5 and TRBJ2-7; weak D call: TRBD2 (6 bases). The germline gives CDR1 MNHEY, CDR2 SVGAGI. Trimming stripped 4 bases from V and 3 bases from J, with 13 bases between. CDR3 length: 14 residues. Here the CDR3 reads CASSSSGTLYEQYF. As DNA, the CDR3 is TGTGCCAGCAGTTCCTCCGGGACTCTCTACGAGCAGTACTTC.

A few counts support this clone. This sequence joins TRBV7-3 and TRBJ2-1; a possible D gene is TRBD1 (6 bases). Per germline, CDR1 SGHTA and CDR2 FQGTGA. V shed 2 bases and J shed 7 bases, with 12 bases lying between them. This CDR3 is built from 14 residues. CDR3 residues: CASSLDQGRNEQFF. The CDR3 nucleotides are TGTGCCAGCAGCTTAGATCAGGGGAGAAATGAGCAGTTCTTC.

CDR3 in amino acids: CAISVGTARNQPQHF. In DNA, the CDR3 is TGTGCCATCAGTGTAGGGACAGCGAGGAATCAGCCCCAGCATTTT. V usage is TRBV10-3 and J usage is TRBJ1-5, with 7 bases aligning to TRBD1. From germline, CDR1 is ENHRY and CDR2 SYGVKD. V was pared by 4 bases and J by 4 bases, with 7 bases of the junction left unmatched. The CDR3 has 15 amino acids.

Here the CDR3 reads CASSQDERAGYEQYF. The CDR3 DNA is TGTGCCAGCAGCCAAGACGAGAGGGCCGGCTACGAGCAGTACTTC. This sequence joins TRBV3-1 (or the pseudogene TRBV3-2) and TRBJ2-7; TRBD2 might be the D (5 bases). This CDR3 has 15 amino acids. Germline loops: CDR1 LGHDT, CDR2 YNNKEL (reference sequence). V dropped 0 bases and J dropped 3 bases, with 12 bases sitting between them.

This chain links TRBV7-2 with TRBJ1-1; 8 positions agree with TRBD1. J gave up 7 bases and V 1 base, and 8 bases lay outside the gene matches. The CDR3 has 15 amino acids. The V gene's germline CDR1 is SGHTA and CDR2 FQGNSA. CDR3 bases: TGTGCCAGCAGCTTAGGGCGGACAGGGTATAGTGAAGCTTTCTTT. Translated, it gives CASSLGRTGYSEAFF.

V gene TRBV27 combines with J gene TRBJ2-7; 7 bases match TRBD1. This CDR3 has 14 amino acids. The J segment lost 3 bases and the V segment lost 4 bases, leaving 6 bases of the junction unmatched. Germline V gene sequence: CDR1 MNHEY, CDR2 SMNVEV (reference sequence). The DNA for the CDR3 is TGTGCCAGCAGTTCTTACCGGGACAGCTACGAGCAGTACTTC. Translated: CASSSYRDSYEQYF.

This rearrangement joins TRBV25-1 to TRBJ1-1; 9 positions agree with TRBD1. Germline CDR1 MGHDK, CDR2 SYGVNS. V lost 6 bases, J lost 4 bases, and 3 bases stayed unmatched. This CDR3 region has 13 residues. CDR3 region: CASRGTGSTEAFF. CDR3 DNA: TGTGCCAGCAGGGGGACAGGGAGCACTGAAGCTTTCTTT.

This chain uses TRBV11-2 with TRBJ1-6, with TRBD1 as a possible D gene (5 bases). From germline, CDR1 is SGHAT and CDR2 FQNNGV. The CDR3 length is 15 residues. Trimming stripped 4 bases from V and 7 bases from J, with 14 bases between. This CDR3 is CASSSGHRNNSPLHF. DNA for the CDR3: TGTGCCAGCAGCTCAGGGCATCGAAACAATTCACCCCTCCACTTT.

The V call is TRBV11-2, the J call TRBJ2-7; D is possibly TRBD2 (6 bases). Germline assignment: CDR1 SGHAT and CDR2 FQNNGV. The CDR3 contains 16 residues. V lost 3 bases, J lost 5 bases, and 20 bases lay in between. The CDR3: CASSFVGGGGLDEQYF. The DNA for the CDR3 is TGTGCCAGCAGCTTCGTGGGTGGGGGAGGCTTGGACGAGCAGTACTTC.

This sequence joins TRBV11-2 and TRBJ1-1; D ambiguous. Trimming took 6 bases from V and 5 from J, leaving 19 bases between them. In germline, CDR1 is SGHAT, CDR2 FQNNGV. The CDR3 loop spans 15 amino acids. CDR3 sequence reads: CASRSLAGRRTEAFF. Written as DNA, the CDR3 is TGTGCCAGCAGATCCCTCGCAGGTCGGAGGACTGAAGCTTTCTTT.

CDR3 amino acids: CASSLEAAYEQYF. The DNA for the CDR3 is TGTGCCAGCAGCTTAGAAGCCGCCTACGAGCAGTACTTC. The rearrangement joins TRBV7-9 to TRBJ2-7; D is undetermined. Per the germline V gene, CDR1 is SEHNR and CDR2 is FQNEAQ (reference sequence). The length of the CDR3 is 13 residues. V gave up 1 base and J gave up 2 bases, with 6 bases separating them.

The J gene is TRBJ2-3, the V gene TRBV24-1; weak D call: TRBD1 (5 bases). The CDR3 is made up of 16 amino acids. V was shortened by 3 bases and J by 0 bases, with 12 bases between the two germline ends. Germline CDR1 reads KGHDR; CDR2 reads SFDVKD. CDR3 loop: CATSDGQGPSTDTQYF. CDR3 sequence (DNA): TGTGCCACCAGTGATGGTCAGGGTCCTAGCACAGATACGCAGTATTTT.

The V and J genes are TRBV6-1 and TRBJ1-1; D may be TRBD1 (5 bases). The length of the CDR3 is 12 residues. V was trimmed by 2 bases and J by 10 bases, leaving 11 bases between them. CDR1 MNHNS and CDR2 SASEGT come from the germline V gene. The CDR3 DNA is TGTGCCAGCAGTGAATGGAAAGGGGTAGCTTTCTTT. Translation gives CASSEWKGVAFF.

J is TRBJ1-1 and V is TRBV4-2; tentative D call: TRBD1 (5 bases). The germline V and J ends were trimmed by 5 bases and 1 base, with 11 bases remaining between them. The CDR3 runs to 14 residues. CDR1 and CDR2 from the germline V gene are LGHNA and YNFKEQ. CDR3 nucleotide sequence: TGTGCCAGCAGCTCAATAACAGGGAACACTGAAGCTTTCTTT. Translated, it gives CASSSITGNTEAFF.

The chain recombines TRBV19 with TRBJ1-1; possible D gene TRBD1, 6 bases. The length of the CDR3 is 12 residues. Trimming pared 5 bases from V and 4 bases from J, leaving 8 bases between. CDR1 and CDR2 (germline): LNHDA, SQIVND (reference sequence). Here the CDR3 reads CASSSGATEAFF. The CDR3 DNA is TGTGCCAGTAGTTCAGGGGCCACTGAAGCTTTCTTT.

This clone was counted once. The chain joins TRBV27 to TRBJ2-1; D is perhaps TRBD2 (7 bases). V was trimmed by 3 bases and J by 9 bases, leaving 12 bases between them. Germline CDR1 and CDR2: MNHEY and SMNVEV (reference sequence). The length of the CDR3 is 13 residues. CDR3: CASSFRGAIEQFF. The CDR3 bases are TGTGCCAGCAGTTTTCGGGGGGCAATTGAGCAGTTCTTC.

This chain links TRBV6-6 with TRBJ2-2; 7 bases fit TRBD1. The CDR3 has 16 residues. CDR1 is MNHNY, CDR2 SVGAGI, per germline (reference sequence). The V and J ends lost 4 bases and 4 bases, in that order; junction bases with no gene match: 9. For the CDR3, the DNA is TGTGCCAGCAGTTCCCACAGGGGTATTGGCACCGGGGAGCTGTTTTTT. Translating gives CASSSHRGIGTGELFF.

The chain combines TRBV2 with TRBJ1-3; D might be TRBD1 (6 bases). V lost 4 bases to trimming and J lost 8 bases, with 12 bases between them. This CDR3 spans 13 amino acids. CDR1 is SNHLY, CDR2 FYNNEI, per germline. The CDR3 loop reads CASSGGQGYTIYF. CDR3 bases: TGTGCCAGCAGTGGAGGCCAGGGGTACACCATATATTTT.

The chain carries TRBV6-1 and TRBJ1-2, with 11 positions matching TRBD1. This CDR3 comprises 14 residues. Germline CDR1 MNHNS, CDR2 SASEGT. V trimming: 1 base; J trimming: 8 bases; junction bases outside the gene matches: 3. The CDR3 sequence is CASSEGTGGRGYTF. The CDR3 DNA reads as TGTGCCAGCAGTGAAGGGACAGGGGGCAGGGGCTACACCTTC.

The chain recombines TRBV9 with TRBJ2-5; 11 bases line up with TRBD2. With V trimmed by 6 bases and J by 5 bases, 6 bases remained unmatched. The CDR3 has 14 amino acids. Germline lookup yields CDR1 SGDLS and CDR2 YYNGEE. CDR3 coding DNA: TGTGCCAGCAATTTAGCGGGGGGGAAGGAGACCCAGTACTTC. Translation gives CASNLAGGKETQYF.

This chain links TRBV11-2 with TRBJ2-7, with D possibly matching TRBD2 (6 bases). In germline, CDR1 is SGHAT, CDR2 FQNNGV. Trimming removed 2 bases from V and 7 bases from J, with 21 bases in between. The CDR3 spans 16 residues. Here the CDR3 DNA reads TGTGCCAGCAGCTTATCTCCGGGAGCTGGGTCCGGGGAGCAGTACTTC. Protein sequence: CASSLSPGAGSGEQYF. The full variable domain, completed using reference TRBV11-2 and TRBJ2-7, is EAGVAQSPRYKIIEKRQSVAFWCNPISGHATLYWYQQILGQGPKLLIQFQNNGVVDDSQLPKDRFSAERLKGVDSTLKIQPAKLEDSAVYLCASSLSPGAGSGEQYFGPGTRLTVT.

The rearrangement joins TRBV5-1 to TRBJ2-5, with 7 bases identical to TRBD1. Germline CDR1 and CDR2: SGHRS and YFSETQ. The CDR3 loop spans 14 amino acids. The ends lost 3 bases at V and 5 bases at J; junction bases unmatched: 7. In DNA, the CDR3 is TGCGCCAGCAGCTCTACGACAGGGATGGAGACCCAGTACTTC. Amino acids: CASSSTTGMETQYF.

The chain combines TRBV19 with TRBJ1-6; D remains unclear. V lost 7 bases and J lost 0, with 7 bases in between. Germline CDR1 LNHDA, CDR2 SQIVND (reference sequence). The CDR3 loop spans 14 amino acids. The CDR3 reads CASTGSSYNSPLHF. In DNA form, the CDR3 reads TGTGCCAGTACAGGCAGCTCCTATAATTCACCCCTCCACTTT.

Here the CDR3 reads CASSVVGTATTEAFF. In nucleotides, the CDR3 is TGTGCCAGCAGCGTAGTTGGGACTGCGACCACTGAAGCTTTCTTT. The chain couples TRBV9 to TRBJ1-1, with D perhaps TRBD1 (5 bases). Germline values: CDR1 SGDLS, CDR2 YYNGEE. The CDR3 spans 15 residues. The V end lost 0 bases, the J end lost 4 bases, and 13 bases lay between the germline ends.